The 21 T cell receptor beta chains in this list originate from one sample, sequenced in a study of sequential checkpoint blockade in melanoma. Clones were read by immunoSEQ multiplex PCR, and TCRdb kept only the in-frame ones, dropping some. The data hold about 20,000 clones, with approximately 77% observed a single time. The treatment was: randomized to nivolumab then ipilimumab (arm A) or the reverse (arm B). Sample: CD8+ T cells sorted from blood (inferred from file names), taken from a patient given nivolumab and ipilimumab in sequence. Receptors originate from a human donor with melanoma.

The rearrangement links TRBV7-9 to TRBJ2-3; possible D gene TRBD2, 6 bases. The germline gives CDR1 SEHNR, CDR2 FQNEAQ (reference sequence). V was shortened by 5 bases and J by 0 bases, with 12 bases between the two germline ends. The CDR3 is made up of 15 amino acids. The CDR3 DNA sequence: TGTGCCAGCAGCGCGACGGGACTGAGCACAGATACGCAGTATTTT. Translation gives CASSATGLSTDTQYF. The full variable domain, rest sourced from reference TRBV7-9 and TRBJ2-3, is DTGVSQNPRHKITKRGQNVTFRCDPISEHNRLYWYRQTLGQGPEFLTYFQNEAQLEKSRLLSDRFSAERPKGSFSTLEIQRTEQGDSAMYLCASSATGLSTDTQYFGPGTRLTVL.

By its share, this clone is medium-sized. The chain has TRBV6-4 and TRBJ1-2; D possibly corresponds to TRBD1 (5 bases). Between the trimmed V and J ends, which lost 0 bases and 8 bases, there was a span of 16 bases. Germline assignment: CDR1 MRHNA and CDR2 SNTAGT. The CDR3 is 15 amino acids. CDR3 sequence reads: CASSDSGGPVKGYTF. For the CDR3, the DNA is TGTGCCAGCAGTGACTCGGGGGGTCCGGTAAAGGGCTACACCTTC.

V and J are TRBV28 and TRBJ2-7, with TRBD1 as a possible D gene (5 bases). Deletions cut 0 bases from V and 5 bases from J, with 17 bases between. CDR1 MDHEN and CDR2 SYDVKM come from the germline V gene. The CDR3 has 16 residues. CDR3 bases: TGTGCCAGCAGTTTATGGGCAGGGATGGATTTGGACGAGCAGTACTTC. Encoded protein: CASSLWAGMDLDEQYF. Variable domain in full (rest from reference TRBV28 and TRBJ2-7): DVKVTQSSRYLVKRTGEKVFLECVQDMDHENMFWYRQDPGLGLRLIYFSYDVKMKEKGDIPEGYSVSREKKERFSLILESASTNQTSMYLCASSLWAGMDLDEQYFGPGTRLTVT.

The rearrangement joins TRBV13 to TRBJ1-2, with a weak D call TRBD1 (6 bases). The V end lost 5 bases, the J end lost 3 bases, and 22 bases lay between the germline ends. The CDR3 covers 17 residues. The germline gives CDR1 PRHDT, CDR2 FYEKMQ (reference sequence). The CDR3 loop reads CASSLLGQGPSDYGYTF. In DNA form, the CDR3 reads TGTGCCAGCAGCCTGTTGGGGCAGGGGCCGAGTGACTATGGCTACACCTTC. Drawing the rest from reference TRBV13 and TRBJ1-2, the complete variable domain is AAGVIQSPRHLIKEKRETATLKCYPIPRHDTVYWYQQGPGQDPQFLISFYEKMQSDKGSIPDRFSAQQFSDYHSELNMSSLELGDSALYFCASSLLGQGPSDYGYTFGSGTRLTVV.

The chain employs TRBV6-5 and TRBJ2-4; no clear D gene. V gave up 8 bases and J gave up 6 bases, with 8 bases separating them. CDR3 size: 11 residues. Germline CDR1 is MNHEY and CDR2 is SVGAGI. The CDR3, as DNA: TGTGCCAGCTCTTACGGAAACATTCAGTACTTC. Its protein is CASSYGNIQYF.

In its sample, this clone ranks as medium-sized. The rearrangement joins TRBV7-3 to TRBJ2-7, with D maybe TRBD2 (5 bases). The CDR3 extends over 15 amino acids. CDR1 and CDR2 (germline): SGHTA, FQGTGA. Trimming removed 3 bases at V and 0 bases at J, with 12 bases between. CDR3 nucleotide sequence: TGTGCCAGCAGCTTGAGGACTCCCCGCTCCTACGAGCAGTACTTC. Translation: CASSLRTPRSYEQYF.

In its sample, this clone was seen a few times. J is TRBJ1-1 and V is TRBV29-1; D possibly corresponds to TRBD1 (5 bases). V shed 4 bases and J shed 5 bases, with 14 bases lying between them. Germline assignment: CDR1 SQVTM and CDR2 ANQGSEA. The CDR3 has 13 residues. In DNA, the CDR3 is TGCAGCGTTGTGGGTAGGGGCGGTACTGAAGCTTTCTTT. Translating it yields CSVVGRGGTEAFF.

The rearrangement joins TRBV5-6 to TRBJ2-7, with 10 positions matching TRBD2. Germline-derived CDR1 and CDR2 are SGHDT and YYEEEE. CDR3 size: 13 residues. The V and J ends lost 9 bases and 7 bases, in that order; junction bases with no gene match: 10. CDR3 residues: CATGTSDPGEQYF. The DNA for the CDR3 is TGTGCCACCGGGACTAGCGACCCCGGAGAGCAGTACTTC.

The chain is built from TRBV14 and TRBJ1-2, with 12 bases lining up with TRBD1. The CDR3 length is 17 residues. With V trimmed by 4 bases and J by 4 bases, 10 bases remained unmatched. The germline V gene encodes CDR1 SGHDN and CDR2 FVKESK. In DNA, the CDR3 is TGTGCCAGCAGCCCCGGGACAGGGGGCCTGTATGGCTATGGCTACACCTTC. It codes for CASSPGTGGLYGYGYTF.

The genes are TRBV6-5 and TRBJ1-1; the D gene is possibly TRBD1 (5 bases). Germline loops: CDR1 MNHEY, CDR2 SVGAGI. Trimming removed 0 bases from V and 3 bases from J, with 11 bases in between. CDR3 length: 15 residues. The CDR3 is CASSYSPRVDTEAFF. CDR3 DNA: TGTGCCAGCAGTTACTCCCCCAGGGTAGACACTGAAGCTTTCTTT.

This chain connects TRBV5-6 to TRBJ1-3, with unresolved D. The CDR3 sequence is 17 residues long. The germline V gene encodes CDR1 SGHDT and CDR2 YYEEEE. The ends were cut back, 1 base at V and 0 bases at J, with 14 bases in the middle. This CDR3 reads CASSLPPSLSSGNTIYF. The CDR3 nucleotides read TGTGCCAGCAGCTTGCCTCCCTCCCTGAGCTCTGGAAACACCATATATTTT.

The rearrangement links TRBV6-5 to TRBJ2-7, with a tentative D call TRBD2 (6 bases). Germline values: CDR1 MNHEY, CDR2 SVGAGI. The CDR3 extends over 16 amino acids. Trimming stripped 1 base from V and 5 bases from J, with 18 bases between. The CDR3 DNA reads TGTGCCAGCAGTTACTGTCGGGACTGGGATCCCCACGAGCAGTACTTC. Translated, it gives CASSYCRDWDPHEQYF.

Written as DNA, the CDR3 is TGTGCCAGCAGCTTCCGAGGTTGGGTGTACGAGCAGTACTTC. This translates into CASSFRGWVYEQYF. The V and J genes are TRBV7-2 and TRBJ2-7; no reliable D call. V lost 3 bases and J lost 4, with 13 bases in between. The germline CDR1 and CDR2 sequences are SGHTA and FQGNSA. CDR3 size: 14 residues. The entire variable domain, with the rest obtained from reference TRBV7-2 and TRBJ2-7, is as follows: GAGVSQSPSNKVTEKGKDVELRCDPISGHTALYWYRQSLGQGLEFLIYFQGNSAPDKSGLPSDRFSAERTGGSVSTLTIQRTQQEDSAVYLCASSFRGWVYEQYFGPGTRLTVT.

This clone showed up just a few times. The V and J genes are TRBV7-2 and TRBJ1-5; D gene uncertain. This CDR3 has 15 amino acids. Germline CDR1 SGHTA, CDR2 FQGNSA. The ends were cut back, 5 bases at V and 1 base at J, with 12 bases in the middle. DNA for the CDR3: TGTGCCAGCAGCCCGCTAGGCGGCAGCAATCAGCCCCAGCATTTT. It specifies CASSPLGGSNQPQHF.

The chain combines TRBV25-1 with TRBJ2-7, with TRBD1 matching over 10 bases. With V trimmed by 3 bases and J by 5 bases, 7 bases remained unmatched. Germline V gene data show CDR1 as MGHDK and CDR2 as SYGVNS. The CDR3 has 15 residues. The CDR3 DNA follows: TGTGCCAGCAGTGAGGGGACAGGGGAAGTCGACGAGCAGTACTTC. Translated: CASSEGTGEVDEQYF.

The V gene is TRBV7-9, the J gene TRBJ2-7; TRBD1 agrees at 9 bases. The CDR3 is made up of 15 amino acids. From germline, CDR1 is SEHNR and CDR2 FQNEAQ (reference sequence). Trimming cost V 5 bases and J 0 bases; bases outside gene matches: 5. This CDR3 reads CASSRGQGTSYEQYF. As DNA, the CDR3 is TGTGCCAGCAGCCGGGGACAGGGAACCTCCTACGAGCAGTACTTC.

The genes are TRBV7-6 and TRBJ1-1, with D uncertain. V lost 5 bases to trimming and J lost 0 bases, with 7 bases between them. Germline V gene sequence: CDR1 SGHVS, CDR2 FNYEAQ. This CDR3 contains 13 residues. This CDR3 reads CASSTNMNTEAFF. The CDR3 region has the DNA TGTGCCAGCAGCACGAACATGAACACTGAAGCTTTCTTT.

This clone has more than one count but fewer than ten. This chain connects TRBV15 to TRBJ1-4, with D unclear. The CDR3 runs to 15 residues. Trimming removed 3 bases from V and 3 bases from J, with 11 bases in between. Germline loops: CDR1 LNHNV, CDR2 YYDKDF (reference sequence). CDR3 bases: TGTGCCACCAGCAGGAGGAGGGCGGCTAATGAAAAACTGTTTTTT. Translating it yields CATSRRRAANEKLFF.

The V and J genes are TRBV6-6 and TRBJ2-7, with TRBD2 matching 8 bases. The V gene's germline CDR1 is MNHNY and CDR2 SVGAGI (reference sequence). With 7 bases clipped from V and 6 bases from J, the junction kept 14 bases outside the gene matches. CDR3 length: 15 residues. CDR3 amino acids: CASTPLAAGVLEQYF. The CDR3 nucleotides are TGTGCCAGCACCCCGCTCGCAGCGGGAGTTCTCGAGCAGTACTTC.

The sample holds a few counts of this clone. The chain joins TRBV7-9 to TRBJ2-3; 7 bases agree with TRBD2. J was trimmed by 5 bases and V by 5 bases; bases with no gene match: 22. The CDR3 has 19 residues. CDR1 and CDR2 (germline): SEHNR, FQNEAQ (reference sequence). This chain's CDR3 is CASSQDLGLAVRGGDTQYF. The DNA for the CDR3 is TGTGCCAGCAGCCAAGATCTGGGGCTAGCGGTCCGGGGAGGAGATACGCAGTATTTT.

The V gene is TRBV5-2, the J gene TRBJ1-1; TRBD1, as called in the table, went unchecked against the DNA. TRBV5-2 is reported as a pseudogene. The CDR3 runs 12 residues. In DNA, the CDR3 is TGTGCCAGCAGCTTCGGGCGGACAGGGGCTTTCTTT. This codes for CASSFGRTGAFF.